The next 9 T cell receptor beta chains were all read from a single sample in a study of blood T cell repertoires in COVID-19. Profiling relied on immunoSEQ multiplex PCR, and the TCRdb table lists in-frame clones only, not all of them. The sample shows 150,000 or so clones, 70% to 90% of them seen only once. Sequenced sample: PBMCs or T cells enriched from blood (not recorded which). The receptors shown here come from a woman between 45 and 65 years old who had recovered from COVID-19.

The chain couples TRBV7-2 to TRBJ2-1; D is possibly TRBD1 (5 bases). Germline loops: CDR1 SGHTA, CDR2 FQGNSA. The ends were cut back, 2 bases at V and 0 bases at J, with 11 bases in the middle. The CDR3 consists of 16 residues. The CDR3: CASSLITGFSYNEQFF. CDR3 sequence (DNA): TGTGCCAGCAGCTTAATCACAGGCTTCTCCTACAATGAGCAGTTCTTC.

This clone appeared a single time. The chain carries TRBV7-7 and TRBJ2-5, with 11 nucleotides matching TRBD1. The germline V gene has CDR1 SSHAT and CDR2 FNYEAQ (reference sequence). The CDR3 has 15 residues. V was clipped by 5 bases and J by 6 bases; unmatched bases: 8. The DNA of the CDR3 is TGTGCCAGCAGCAGCGGGACAGGGGGTATGAAGACCCAGTACTTC. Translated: CASSSGTGGMKTQYF.

CDR3 DNA sequence: TGTGCCAGCAGCTTAATCGGGGCGGGGATCCAAGAGACCCAGTACTTC. Its translation: CASSLIGAGIQETQYF. The chain uses TRBV7-2 and TRBJ2-5; possibly TRBD2 for D (6 bases). In germline, CDR1 is SGHTA, CDR2 FQGNSA. The CDR3 runs 16 residues. V lost 2 bases to trimming and J lost 1 base, with 14 bases between them.

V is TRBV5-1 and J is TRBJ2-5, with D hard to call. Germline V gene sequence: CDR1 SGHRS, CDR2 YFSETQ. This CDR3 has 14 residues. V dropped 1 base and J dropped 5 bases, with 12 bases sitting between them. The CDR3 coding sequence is TGCGCCAGCAGCTTGTTTGGCAGTTACGAGACCCAGTACTTC. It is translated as CASSLFGSYETQYF.

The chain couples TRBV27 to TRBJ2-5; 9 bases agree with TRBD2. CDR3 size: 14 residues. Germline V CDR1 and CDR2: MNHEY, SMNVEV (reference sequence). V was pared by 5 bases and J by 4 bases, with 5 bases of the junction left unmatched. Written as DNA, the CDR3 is TGTGCCAGCAGTCGGGAGACTAGCGGAGAGACCCAGTACTTC. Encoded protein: CASSRETSGETQYF.

CDR3 coding DNA: TGTGCCAGCAGTTACCGGCGGGGGGGACCTACTTCATACAATGAGCAGTTCTTC. It translates to CASSYRRGGPTSYNEQFF. The rearrangement uses TRBV6-2 or TRBV6-3 and TRBJ2-1; 9 bases align to TRBD2. The V segment lost 2 bases and the J segment 4 bases; nucleotides outside the gene matches: 12. The CDR3 consists of 18 residues. Germline-derived CDR1 and CDR2 are MNHEY and SVGEGT.

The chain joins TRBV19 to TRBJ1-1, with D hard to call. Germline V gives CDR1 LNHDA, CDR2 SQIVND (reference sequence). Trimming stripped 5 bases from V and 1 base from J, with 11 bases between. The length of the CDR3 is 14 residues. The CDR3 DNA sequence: TGTGCCAGTAGTGGGCGGGTTTCGAACACTGAAGCTTTCTTT. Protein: CASSGRVSNTEAFF.

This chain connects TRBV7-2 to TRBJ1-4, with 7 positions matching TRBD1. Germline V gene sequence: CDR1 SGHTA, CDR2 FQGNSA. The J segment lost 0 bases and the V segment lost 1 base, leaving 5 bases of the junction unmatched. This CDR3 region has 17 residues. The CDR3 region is CASSLGFQGATNEKLFF. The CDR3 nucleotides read TGTGCCAGCAGCTTAGGTTTCCAGGGGGCAACTAATGAAAAACTGTTTTTT.

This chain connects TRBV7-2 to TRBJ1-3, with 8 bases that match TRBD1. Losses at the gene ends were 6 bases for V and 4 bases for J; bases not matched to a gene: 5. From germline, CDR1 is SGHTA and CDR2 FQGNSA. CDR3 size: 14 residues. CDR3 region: CASRDRVAGNTIYF. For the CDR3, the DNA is TGTGCCAGCAGGGACAGGGTCGCCGGAAACACCATATATTTT.